The 28 T cell receptor beta chains below come from one sample, sequenced in a study of blood T cell repertoires in COVID-19 (dated by TCRdb to 2019 to 2021). Library preparation employed the immunoSEQ multiplex PCR assay. TCRdb mirrors the immuneACCESS table, restricted to in-frame sequences. Some clones are absent from its copies; in checked studies, under half trace to an unresolved V gene, and the reason for the others is unknown. The sample table contains 90,000 to 120,000 clones; only one count was recorded for 70% to 90% of them. The ten largest clones take up 6.8% of the sample. What was sequenced was peripheral blood. Receptors originate from a man over 45 with active or convalescent COVID-19.

The chain recombines TRBV9 with TRBJ1-1; 7 bases are a match to TRBD1. CDR1 is SGDLS and CDR2 is YYNGEE in the germline V gene. CDR3 size: 12 residues. Germline trimming cut 4 bases from V and 10 bases from J; bases unmatched to any gene: 7. CDR3 amino acids: CASSPRDSRAFF. The CDR3 DNA reads as TGTGCCAGCAGCCCCCGGGACAGTAGAGCTTTCTTT.

The chain combines TRBV7-8 with TRBJ2-3; D gene unclear. Germline V gene data show CDR1 as SGHVS and CDR2 as FQNEAQ. This CDR3 spans 16 amino acids. Trimming left V 5 bases short and J 6 bases short, with 21 bases between. CDR3 DNA: TGTGCCAGCAGCAACAAAGGCGGCATAAGACTTGATACGCAGTATTTT. This gives the protein CASSNKGGIRLDTQYF.

The gene calls are TRBV5-5 and TRBJ2-7, with 7 bases lining up with TRBD1. V lost 0 bases and J lost 2; bases outside the gene matches: 8. This CDR3 spans 16 amino acids. CDR1 is SGHKS, CDR2 YYEKEE, per germline (reference sequence). CDR3 loop: CASSLVWGQPPYEQYF. CDR3 coding DNA: TGTGCCAGCAGCTTGGTATGGGGACAGCCCCCCTACGAGCAGTACTTC.

This rearrangement joins TRBV12-3 or TRBV12-4 to TRBJ2-1; D gene uncertain. V gave up 2 bases and J gave up 9 bases, with 8 bases separating them. The CDR3 is 12 residues long. Written as DNA, the CDR3 is TGTGCCAGCAGTTTATCTGGGCCTGAGCAGTTCTTC. Residues: CASSLSGPEQFF.

The chain is built from TRBV5-1 and TRBJ1-2; D is undetermined. Trimming took 2 bases from V and 4 from J, leaving 6 bases between them. Germline V gives CDR1 SGHRS, CDR2 YFSETQ. The CDR3 is 12 amino acids. This CDR3 reads CASSFLGYGYTF. CDR3 DNA: TGCGCCAGCAGCTTTCTCGGCTATGGCTACACCTTC.

The rearrangement joins TRBV19 to TRBJ2-7; 7 bases line up with TRBD1. The germline V gene has CDR1 LNHDA and CDR2 SQIVND (reference sequence). Germline trimming cut 1 base from V and 2 bases from J; bases unmatched to any gene: 5. CDR3 length equals 15 residues. CDR3 sequence (DNA): TGTGCCAGTAGTATAGTGGCCGACAGGGCCTACGAGCAGTACTTC. The encoded protein is CASSIVADRAYEQYF.

The J gene is TRBJ2-5, the V gene TRBV19, with D possibly matching TRBD2 (5 bases). Germline assignment: CDR1 LNHDA and CDR2 SQIVND (reference sequence). V lost 8 bases and J lost 5, with 12 bases in between. The CDR3 contains 12 residues. The CDR3 coding sequence is TGTGCCAGTTTTGGGCCGGGGGAGACCCAGTACTTC. Amino acid sequence: CASFGPGETQYF.

CDR3 region: CASSPFQGAEAFF. The CDR3 DNA reads TGTGCCAGCAGCCCCTTTCAGGGGGCTGAAGCTTTCTTT. The chain joins TRBV27 to TRBJ1-1; 7 bases fit TRBD1. The CDR3 consists of 13 residues. Germline loops: CDR1 MNHEY, CDR2 SMNVEV (reference sequence). After removal of 6 bases from V and 6 bases from J, the junction contained 7 bases not matched to a gene.

The V and J genes are TRBV2 and TRBJ1-5; D is unresolved. CDR1 SNHLY and CDR2 FYNNEI come from the germline V gene. Trimming took off 3 bases at V and 6 bases at J, with 9 bases between the two ends. The CDR3 length is 13 residues. The CDR3 sequence: CASSESGSQPQHF. In DNA, the CDR3 is TGTGCCAGCAGTGAGTCCGGTTCTCAGCCCCAGCATTTT.

There are a few counts of this clone. J is TRBJ2-7 and V is TRBV4-3, with a tentative D call TRBD2 (7 bases). This CDR3 region has 15 residues. The V and J ends lost 0 bases and 0 bases respectively, with 9 bases between them. CDR1 and CDR2 (germline): LGHNA, YSLEER. CDR3 in amino acids: CASSQDRGASYEQYF. The CDR3 region has the DNA TGCGCCAGCAGCCAAGATCGGGGGGCCTCCTACGAGCAGTACTTC.

The gene calls are TRBV10-2 and TRBJ2-1; 7 bases map to TRBD2. Germline V gene data show CDR1 as WSHSY and CDR2 as SAAADI. The junction had 10 bases not matched to a gene; V was cut back by 0 bases and J by 8 bases. The CDR3 length is 16 residues. CDR3 region: CASSESGGRAGDEQFF. The CDR3 DNA sequence: TGCGCCAGCAGTGAGTCGGGTGGGAGGGCCGGAGATGAGCAGTTCTTC.

The rearrangement joins TRBV24-1 to TRBJ2-5; 16 bases are a match to TRBD2. With V trimmed by 7 bases and J by 0 bases, 4 bases remained unmatched. The CDR3 is made up of 17 amino acids. The germline gives CDR1 KGHDR, CDR2 SFDVKD. CDR3 amino acids: CATRGTSGRADQETQYF. The CDR3 coding sequence is TGTGCCACCAGAGGGACTAGCGGGAGGGCCGACCAAGAGACCCAGTACTTC.

The chain combines TRBV10-2 with TRBJ2-2; D not resolved. The CDR3 contains 14 residues. Germline lookup yields CDR1 WSHSY and CDR2 SAAADI. V was clipped by 8 bases and J by 2 bases, with 12 bases between them. As DNA, the CDR3 is TGCGCCAGCGCGCCCCCGTTAAACACCGGGGAGCTGTTTTTT. It translates to CASAPPLNTGELFF.

The rearrangement uses TRBV7-7 and TRBJ2-7, with unresolved D. The CDR3 runs to 13 residues. The V end was cut by 1 base, the J end by 3 bases, with 7 bases between. Germline loops: CDR1 SSHAT, CDR2 FNYEAQ (reference sequence). The CDR3 sequence is CASSLGSNYEQYF. CDR3 nucleotide sequence: TGTGCCAGCAGCTTAGGCAGTAACTACGAGCAGTACTTC.

This clone came up once. V and J are TRBV5-4 and TRBJ2-3; maybe TRBD2 (6 bases). The CDR3 runs to 16 residues. From germline, CDR1 is SGHNT and CDR2 YYREEE (reference sequence). V was cut by 6 bases and J by 3 bases, with 20 bases left in between. The CDR3 reads CASNLGGPASTDTQYF. As DNA, the CDR3 is TGTGCCAGCAACCTTGGAGGGCCAGCTTCAACAGATACGCAGTATTTT.

This clone showed up just a few times. The chain uses TRBV5-6 and TRBJ1-6; the D is unclear. CDR3 length: 17 residues. Trimming removed 2 bases from V and 7 bases from J, with 19 bases in between. Germline assignment: CDR1 SGHDT and CDR2 YYEEEE. The DNA for the CDR3 is TGTGCCAGCAGCTTTCGCCGAGAGGGTGCACCAAATTCACCCCTCCACTTT. Its protein is CASSFRREGAPNSPLHF.

The chain recombines TRBV11-2 with TRBJ1-2, with D maybe TRBD1 (5 bases). The CDR3 runs 13 residues. V was cut by 5 bases and J by 6 bases, with 13 bases left in between. Per the germline V gene, CDR1 is SGHAT and CDR2 is FQNNGV. The DNA of the CDR3 is TGTGCCAGCAGCCTGCGGGGGGGGGATGGCTACACCTTC. It codes for CASSLRGGDGYTF.

This chain joins TRBV30 and TRBJ1-1, with D hard to call. V was trimmed by 2 bases and J by 5 bases, leaving 12 bases between them. This CDR3 has 13 residues. Per germline, CDR1 GTSNPN and CDR2 SVGIG (reference sequence). The CDR3 spells CAWSPGGGTEAFF. The CDR3 DNA reads TGTGCCTGGAGTCCGGGAGGTGGGACTGAAGCTTTCTTT.

The chain carries TRBV5-5 and TRBJ2-3; D perhaps matches TRBD2 (5 bases). The CDR3 has 15 amino acids. Germline CDR1 and CDR2: SGHKS and YYEKEE (reference sequence). Deletions cut 2 bases from V and 5 bases from J, with 15 bases between. The DNA for the CDR3 is TGTGCCAGCAGCTTAAACGGAGAGAGGGTAGATACGCAGTATTTT. Protein sequence: CASSLNGERVDTQYF.

This chain links TRBV30 with TRBJ1-2; D gene unclear. The CDR3 spans 14 residues. The V gene lost 5 bases and the J gene lost 2 bases, with 15 bases spanning the gap. The germline V gene has CDR1 GTSNPN and CDR2 SVGIG (reference sequence). CDR3 loop: CAWEYGWRNYGYTF. The CDR3, as DNA: TGTGCCTGGGAATACGGGTGGCGAAACTATGGCTACACCTTC.

This clone was detected a few times. The gene calls are TRBV19 and TRBJ2-7, with 12 positions matching TRBD1. Germline values: CDR1 LNHDA, CDR2 SQIVND (reference sequence). V lost 5 bases to trimming and J lost 6 bases; unmatched junction nucleotides: 5. The CDR3 is 14 amino acids. The CDR3 loop reads CASSSGTGGVEQYF. The CDR3 DNA reads TGTGCCAGTAGTTCCGGGACAGGGGGCGTCGAGCAGTACTTC.

The V and J genes are TRBV27 and TRBJ1-2; no clear D. This CDR3 contains 15 residues. The germline V gene encodes CDR1 MNHEY and CDR2 SMNVEV (reference sequence). Trimming cost V 3 bases and J 2 bases, with 13 bases left between them. In DNA, the CDR3 is TGTGCCAGCAGTTTCCACGGAGTCCCGAACTATGGCTACACCTTC. Its translation is CASSFHGVPNYGYTF.

J is TRBJ1-2 and V is TRBV28; TRBD1 matches at 8 bases. The J segment lost 6 bases and the V segment lost 7 bases, leaving 4 bases of the junction unmatched. The CDR3 runs 12 residues. The germline V gene has CDR1 MDHEN and CDR2 SYDVKM. CDR3 sequence reads: CASNYRGDGYTF. The CDR3 coding sequence is TGTGCCAGCAATTACAGGGGGGATGGCTACACCTTC.

This clone was detected once. V gene TRBV28 combines with J gene TRBJ2-5; D is perhaps TRBD1 (6 bases). V lost 2 bases to trimming and J lost 5 bases, with 15 bases between them. Germline lookup yields CDR1 MDHEN and CDR2 SYDVKM. This CDR3 comprises 15 residues. CDR3 region: CASSLGGRSSETQYF. DNA for the CDR3: TGTGCCAGCAGTTTAGGGGGCCGAAGTAGCGAGACCCAGTACTTC.

The chain employs TRBV11-3 and TRBJ2-1; D possibly corresponds to TRBD2 (5 bases). The germline V gene has CDR1 SGHNT and CDR2 YENEEA. With 5 bases removed from V and 2 bases from J, the gap between germline ends came to 16 bases. The CDR3 runs to 16 residues. The CDR3 loop is CASSPLPPGTYNEQFF. The CDR3 DNA reads as TGTGCCAGCAGCCCCTTGCCGCCCGGGACCTACAATGAGCAGTTCTTC.

This clone was seen just once. Different DNA sequences within this sample yield the same CDR3. The CDR3 here is CASSLLRAANRLAGGSGDEQYF. The CDR3 DNA is TGTGCCAGCAGCCTCCTGCGGGCAGCAAATAGACTCGCGGGGGGATCTGGGGACGAGCAGTACTTC. V and J are TRBV3-1 (or the pseudogene TRBV3-2) and TRBJ2-7; 8 bases align to TRBD2. Germline CDR1 reads LGHDT; CDR2 reads YNNKEL (reference sequence). Germline trimming cut 4 bases from V and 5 bases from J; bases unmatched to any gene: 31. CDR3 length equals 22 residues.

This clone was detected only a few times. The chain links TRBV7-9 to TRBJ2-7; tentatively, D is TRBD2 (6 bases). CDR1 is SEHNR and CDR2 is FQNEAQ in the germline V gene (reference sequence). This CDR3 region has 13 residues. The V and J ends lost 4 bases and 4 bases respectively, with 11 bases between them. CDR3 protein: CASSWGDLYEQYF. DNA for the CDR3: TGTGCCAGCAGCTGGGGGGACCTTTACGAGCAGTACTTC. Full variable domain (rest looked up from reference TRBV7-9 and TRBJ2-7): DTGVSQNPRHKITKRGQNVTFRCDPISEHNRLYWYRQTLGQGPEFLTYFQNEAQLEKSRLLSDRFSAERPKGSFSTLEIQRTEQGDSAMYLCASSWGDLYEQYFGPGTRLTVT.

The V gene is TRBV7-9, the J gene TRBJ1-2; tentative D call: TRBD1 (5 bases). The V and J ends lost 1 base and 2 bases respectively, with 8 bases between them. The CDR3 extends over 14 amino acids. Germline CDR1 SEHNR, CDR2 FQNEAQ (reference sequence). The CDR3: CASSLGTPNYGYTF. CDR3 sequence (DNA): TGTGCCAGCAGCTTAGGGACACCAAACTATGGCTACACCTTC.